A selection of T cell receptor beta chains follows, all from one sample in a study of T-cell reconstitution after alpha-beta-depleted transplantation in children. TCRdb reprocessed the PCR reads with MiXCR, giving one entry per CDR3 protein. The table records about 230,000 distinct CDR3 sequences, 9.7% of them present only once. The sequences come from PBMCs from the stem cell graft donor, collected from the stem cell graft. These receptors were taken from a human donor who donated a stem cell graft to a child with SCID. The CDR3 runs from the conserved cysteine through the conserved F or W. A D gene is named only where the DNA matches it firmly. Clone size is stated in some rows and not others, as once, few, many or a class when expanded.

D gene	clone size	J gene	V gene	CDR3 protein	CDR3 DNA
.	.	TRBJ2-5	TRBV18	CASSPGRQETQYF	TGTGCCAGCTCACCGGGCCGGCAAGAGACCCAGTACTTC
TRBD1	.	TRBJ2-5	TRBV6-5	CASKMAGGWETQYF	TGTGCCAGCAAGATGGCAGGGGGCTGGGAGACCCAGTACTTC
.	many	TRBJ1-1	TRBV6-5	CASCMTLRVTEAFF	TGTGCCAGTTGCATGACTCTGCGGGTCACTGAAGCTTTCTTT
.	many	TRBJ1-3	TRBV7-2	CASSPILGGNTIYF	TGTGCCAGCAGCCCCATCTTGGGGGGAAACACCATATATTTT
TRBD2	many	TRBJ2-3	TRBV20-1	CSARVSSGGAQDTQYF	TGCAGTGCTAGAGTCTCGAGCGGGGGGGCCCAAGATACGCAGTATTTT
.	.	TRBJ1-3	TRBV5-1	CASSWGQITSGNTIYF	TGCGCCAGCAGCTGGGGCCAAATCACTTCTGGAAACACCATATATTTT
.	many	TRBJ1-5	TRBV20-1	CSAGTGWDQPQHF	TGCAGTGCTGGAACAGGTTGGGATCAGCCCCAGCATTTT
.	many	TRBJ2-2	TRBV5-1	CASSLGLAGPNTGELFF	TGCGCCAGCAGCTTGGGGCTAGCAGGCCCGAACACCGGGGAGCTGTTTTTT
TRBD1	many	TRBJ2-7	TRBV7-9	CASGRTGASYEQYF	TGTGCCAGCGGACGGACAGGGGCATCCTACGAGCAGTACTTC
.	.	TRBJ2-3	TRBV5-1	CASSLQGSADTQYF	TGCGCCAGCAGCTTACAGGGTTCCGCAGATACGCAGTATTTT
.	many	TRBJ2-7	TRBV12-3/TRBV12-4	CASTRKGSSYEQYF	TGTGCCAGCACCCGAAAGGGAAGCTCCTACGAGCAGTACTTC
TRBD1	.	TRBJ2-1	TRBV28	CASSGSQGVSYNEQFF	TGTGCCAGCAGTGGATCTCAGGGGGTATCCTACAATGAGCAGTTCTTC
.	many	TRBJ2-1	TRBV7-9	CASSLTELDGFKQFF	TGTGCCAGCAGCTTAACGGAACTAGACGGATTCAAGCAGTTCTTC
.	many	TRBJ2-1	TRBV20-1	CSARRQGGSLGSVNEQFF	TGCAGTGCTAGGAGGCAGGGTGGTTCTCTAGGGTCTGTCAATGAGCAGTTCTTC
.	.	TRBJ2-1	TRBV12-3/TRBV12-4	CASSSRIVRGNEQFF	TGTGCCAGCAGTTCCCGGATTGTTAGGGGGAATGAGCAGTTCTTC
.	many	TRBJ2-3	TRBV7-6	CASGFSTDTQYF	TGTGCCAGCGGGTTTAGCACAGATACGCAGTATTTT
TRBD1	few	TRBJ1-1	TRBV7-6	CASSSTGTGSNTEAFF	TGTGCCAGCAGCTCGACCGGGACAGGGTCGAACACTGAAGCTTTCTTT
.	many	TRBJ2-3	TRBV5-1	CASSNQGLGRTDTQYF	TGCGCCAGCAGCAACCAGGGACTCGGGCGCACAGATACGCAGTATTTT
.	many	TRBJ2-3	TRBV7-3	CASSSGADSTDTQYF	TGTGCCAGCAGCTCCGGGGCGGATAGCACAGATACGCAGTATTTT
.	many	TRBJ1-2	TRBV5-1	CASSLGSQSLNYGYTF	TGCGCCAGCAGCTTGGGTTCCCAAAGCCTCAACTATGGCTACACCTTC
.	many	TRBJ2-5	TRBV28	CASSLMPDSFQETQYF	TGTGCCAGCAGCCTAATGCCGGACAGCTTCCAAGAGACCCAGTACTTC
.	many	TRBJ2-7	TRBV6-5	CASSYERGYEQYF	TGTGCCAGCAGTTACGAGAGGGGCTACGAGCAGTACTTC
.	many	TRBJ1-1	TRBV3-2	CASSQKDRGRVAFF	TGTGCCAGCAGCCAAAAGGACAGGGGGCGCGTAGCTTTCTTT
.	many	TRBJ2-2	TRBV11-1	CASSLGYLNTGELFF	TGTGCCAGCAGCTTAGGGTATCTCAACACCGGGGAGCTGTTTTTT
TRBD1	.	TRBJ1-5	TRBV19	CASSMAVTGEQPQHF	TGTGCCAGTAGTATGGCAGTGACAGGGGAACAGCCCCAGCATTTT
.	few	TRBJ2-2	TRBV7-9	CASSFLFTEFPTGELFF	TGTGCCAGCAGCTTTCTTTTTACCGAATTCCCCACCGGGGAGCTGTTTTTT
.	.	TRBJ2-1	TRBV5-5	CASSLAQGTYNEQFF	TGTGCCAGCAGCTTGGCCCAGGGGACCTACAATGAGCAGTTCTTC
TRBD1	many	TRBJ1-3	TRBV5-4	CASSNTGGTGNTIYF	TGTGCCAGCAGCAATACAGGGGGCACTGGAAACACCATATATTTT
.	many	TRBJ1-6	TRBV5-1	CASSLAGQSYSPLHF	TGCGCCAGCAGCTTGGCCGGGCAGTCTTATTCACCCCTCCACTTT
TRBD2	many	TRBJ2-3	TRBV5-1	CASVERGGLQDTQYF	TGCGCCAGCGTCGAGCGGGGGGGCCTTCAAGATACGCAGTATTTT
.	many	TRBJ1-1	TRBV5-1	CASRGQGGSPEAFF	TGCGCCAGCAGAGGGCAAGGGGGATCTCCTGAAGCTTTCTTT
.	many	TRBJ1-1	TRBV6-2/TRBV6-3	CASSYRIAEAFF	TGTGCCAGCAGTTACCGTATCGCTGAAGCTTTCTTT
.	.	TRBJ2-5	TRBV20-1	CSAGTGWETQYF	TGCAGTGCTGGGACTGGCTGGGAGACCCAGTACTTC
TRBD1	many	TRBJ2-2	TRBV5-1	CASSLAKTGSTGELFF	TGCGCCAGCAGCTTGGCTAAGACAGGGAGTACCGGGGAGCTGTTTTTT
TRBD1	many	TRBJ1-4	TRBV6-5	CASSYGGQGNEKLFF	TGTGCCAGCAGTTACGGGGGACAGGGGAATGAAAAACTGTTTTTT
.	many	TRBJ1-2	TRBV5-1	CASSSPGGGGGYTF	TGCGCCAGCAGCTCCCCTGGCGGGGGTGGTGGCTACACCTTC
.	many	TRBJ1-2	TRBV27	CASRGTFNYGYTF	TGTGCCAGCAGGGGGACATTTAACTATGGCTACACCTTC
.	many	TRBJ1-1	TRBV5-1	CASSLRENTEAFF	TGCGCCAGCAGCTTACGGGAGAACACTGAAGCTTTCTTT
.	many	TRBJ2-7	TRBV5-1	CASSFGGGGYEQYF	TGCGCCAGCAGCTTCGGAGGGGGTGGCTACGAGCAGTACTTC